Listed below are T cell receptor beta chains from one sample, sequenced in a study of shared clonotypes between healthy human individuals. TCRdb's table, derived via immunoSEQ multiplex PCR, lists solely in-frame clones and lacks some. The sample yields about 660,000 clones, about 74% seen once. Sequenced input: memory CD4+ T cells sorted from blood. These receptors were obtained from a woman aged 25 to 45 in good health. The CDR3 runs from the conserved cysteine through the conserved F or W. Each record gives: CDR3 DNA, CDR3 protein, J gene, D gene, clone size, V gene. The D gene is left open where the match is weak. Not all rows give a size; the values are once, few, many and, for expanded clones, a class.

cdr3_nt: TGTGCCGGCAGTTTAGGGTGGGGTGAAGCTTTCTTT
cdr3_aa: CAGSLGWGEAFF
j_call: TRBJ1-1
d_call: .
clone_size: .
v_call: TRBV27

cdr3_nt: TGTGCCAGCAGCCCCTTTTCCGGATCTGGAAACACCATATATTTT
cdr3_aa: CASSPFSGSGNTIYF
j_call: TRBJ1-3
d_call: .
clone_size: many
v_call: TRBV7-2

cdr3_nt: TGCGCCAGCAGCTTGGCCCAGGGCCTAGTAACAGAGACCCAGTACTTC
cdr3_aa: CASSLAQGLVTETQYF
j_call: TRBJ2-5
d_call: .
clone_size: .
v_call: TRBV5-1

cdr3_nt: TGTGCCAGCAGCAACCCGCAGAACACTGAAGCTTTCTTT
cdr3_aa: CASSNPQNTEAFF
j_call: TRBJ1-1
d_call: .
clone_size: .
v_call: TRBV21-1

cdr3_nt: TGTGCCAGCAGTTACGGACTTAAGGCCGGATATGGCTACACCTTC
cdr3_aa: CASSYGLKAGYGYTF
j_call: TRBJ1-2
d_call: .
clone_size: .
v_call: TRBV6-5

cdr3_nt: TGCAGCGTTGGCCACAAGACAGGGTACACAGATACGCAGTATTTT
cdr3_aa: CSVGHKTGYTDTQYF
j_call: TRBJ2-3
d_call: TRBD1
clone_size: .
v_call: TRBV29-1

cdr3_nt: TGTGCCAGCAGTGAAGCAAGGACAGCCTTCTATGGCTACACCTTC
cdr3_aa: CASSEARTAFYGYTF
j_call: TRBJ1-2
d_call: .
clone_size: .
v_call: TRBV6-1

cdr3_nt: TGTGCCAGCAGCTTTGCCAGGATTGGGCATGAGCAGTTCTTC
cdr3_aa: CASSFARIGHEQFF
j_call: TRBJ2-1
d_call: .
clone_size: .
v_call: TRBV5-5

cdr3_nt: TGTGCCAGCAGCTTGGTAAGGGGAACTGAAGCTTTCTTT
cdr3_aa: CASSLVRGTEAFF
j_call: TRBJ1-1
d_call: .
clone_size: .
v_call: TRBV11-2

cdr3_nt: TGTGCCAGCAGACCCGGACAGGAGGGTTTGAACACTGAAGCTTTCTTT
cdr3_aa: CASRPGQEGLNTEAFF
j_call: TRBJ1-1
d_call: TRBD1
clone_size: .
v_call: TRBV28

cdr3_nt: TGCGCCAGCGGCAACCACCACGAGCAGTACTTC
cdr3_aa: CASGNHHEQYF
j_call: TRBJ2-7
d_call: .
clone_size: .
v_call: TRBV5-1

cdr3_nt: TGTGCCAGCAGCCACCGACGGCGGACAACGAGGGAGACCCAGTACTTC
cdr3_aa: CASSHRRRTTRETQYF
j_call: TRBJ2-5
d_call: .
clone_size: .
v_call: TRBV7-2

cdr3_nt: TGTGCCAGCAGCACAATAGTGAGGGACCCCATTGAAGCTTTCTTT
cdr3_aa: CASSTIVRDPIEAFF
j_call: TRBJ1-1
d_call: .
clone_size: .
v_call: TRBV21-1

cdr3_nt: TGTGCCAGCAGTTTTGTAATGGCAGAATACAATGAGCAGTTCTTC
cdr3_aa: CASSFVMAEYNEQFF
j_call: TRBJ2-1
d_call: .
clone_size: .
v_call: TRBV27

cdr3_nt: TGTGCCACCTACTATCGGGGGTCCGGGGAGCTGTTTTTT
cdr3_aa: CATYYRGSGELFF
j_call: TRBJ2-2
d_call: .
clone_size: few
v_call: TRBV28

cdr3_nt: TGTGCCAGCACTAAAGGGGGGACCTCCTACAATGAGCAGTTCTTC
cdr3_aa: CASTKGGTSYNEQFF
j_call: TRBJ2-1
d_call: .
clone_size: few
v_call: TRBV6-9

cdr3_nt: TGTGCCAGCAGTGAAGCGCTTAGTTCGGATACGCAGTATTTT
cdr3_aa: CASSEALSSDTQYF
j_call: TRBJ2-3
d_call: .
clone_size: .
v_call: TRBV2

cdr3_nt: TGCGCCAGCAGCCAAGCCCCCACGCGCGGGAGGATGCACGAGCAGTACTTC
cdr3_aa: CASSQAPTRGRMHEQYF
j_call: TRBJ2-7
d_call: TRBD2
clone_size: many
v_call: TRBV4-1

cdr3_nt: TGTGCCAGCAGCCGAGCGGGAGTGGACGGGGAGCTGTTTTTT
cdr3_aa: CASSRAGVDGELFF
j_call: TRBJ2-2
d_call: TRBD2
clone_size: few
v_call: TRBV5-6

cdr3_nt: TGTGCCAGCAGCTTGTCTGACTTCAATCAGCCCCAGCATTTT
cdr3_aa: CASSLSDFNQPQHF
j_call: TRBJ1-5
d_call: .
clone_size: once
v_call: TRBV7-2

cdr3_nt: TGTGCCAGCAGTGAAGCTCCCTATGAGCAGTTCTTC
cdr3_aa: CASSEAPYEQFF
j_call: TRBJ2-1
d_call: .
clone_size: .
v_call: TRBV6-1

cdr3_nt: TGTGCCACCAGCAGAGTTCCGACCGGGACAGGGAGCACAGATACGCAGTATTTT
cdr3_aa: CATSRVPTGTGSTDTQYF
j_call: TRBJ2-3
d_call: TRBD1
clone_size: .
v_call: TRBV15

cdr3_nt: TGTGCCAGCAGTGAAAAGGGCAGTAACTATGGCTACACCTTC
cdr3_aa: CASSEKGSNYGYTF
j_call: TRBJ1-2
d_call: .
clone_size: .
v_call: TRBV2

cdr3_nt: TGTGCCAGCAGCTCCCGGATAGCGGGAGCGAATACGCAGTATTTT
cdr3_aa: CASSSRIAGANTQYF
j_call: TRBJ2-3
d_call: TRBD2
clone_size: .
v_call: TRBV11-3

cdr3_nt: TGTGCCAGCAGTTTATGGGCGGGAGGTACCGGGGAGCTGTTTTTT
cdr3_aa: CASSLWAGGTGELFF
j_call: TRBJ2-2
d_call: TRBD2
clone_size: once
v_call: TRBV27

cdr3_nt: TGTGCCAGCAGTTCCGGGACCGAACACACCGGGGAGCTGTTTTTT
cdr3_aa: CASSSGTEHTGELFF
j_call: TRBJ2-2
d_call: .
clone_size: once
v_call: TRBV28

cdr3_nt: TGTGCCAGCAGCGGCACTAGCGGGAGTTACAATGAGCAGTTCTTC
cdr3_aa: CASSGTSGSYNEQFF
j_call: TRBJ2-1
d_call: TRBD2
clone_size: .
v_call: TRBV9

cdr3_nt: TGTGCCAGTAGTATATCCTTGGCCGCAGAGACCCAGTACTTC
cdr3_aa: CASSISLAAETQYF
j_call: TRBJ2-5
d_call: .
clone_size: .
v_call: TRBV19

cdr3_nt: TGTGCCAGCATCGACACGGACTATGGCTACACCTTC
cdr3_aa: CASIDTDYGYTF
j_call: TRBJ1-2
d_call: .
clone_size: .
v_call: TRBV28

cdr3_nt: TGTGCCAGCAGTGAAGCGGGCTACCAGCCCCAGCATTTT
cdr3_aa: CASSEAGYQPQHF
j_call: TRBJ1-5
d_call: .
clone_size: few
v_call: TRBV6-1

cdr3_nt: TGTGCCAGCAGCTTTATGGGAGGGGTAATGGGAAACACCATATATTTT
cdr3_aa: CASSFMGGVMGNTIYF
j_call: TRBJ1-3
d_call: .
clone_size: many
v_call: TRBV5-4

cdr3_nt: TGTGCCAGTATGTCACAGGGGGGTCTCGAGCAGTACTTC
cdr3_aa: CASMSQGGLEQYF
j_call: TRBJ2-7
d_call: TRBD1
clone_size: .
v_call: TRBV19

cdr3_nt: TGCGCCAGCAGCCAATCCGGGGTCAGCTCCTACAATGAGCAGTTCTTC
cdr3_aa: CASSQSGVSSYNEQFF
j_call: TRBJ2-1
d_call: .
clone_size: .
v_call: TRBV4-1

cdr3_nt: TGTGCCAGCAGCTCTCAGACCTCTGGGGCCAACGTCCTGACTTTC
cdr3_aa: CASSSQTSGANVLTF
j_call: TRBJ2-6
d_call: .
clone_size: .
v_call: TRBV7-3

cdr3_nt: TGTGCCAGCAGCTTACTGGACAGGGCTGGAAACACCATATATTTT
cdr3_aa: CASSLLDRAGNTIYF
j_call: TRBJ1-3
d_call: TRBD1
clone_size: many
v_call: TRBV7-8

cdr3_nt: TGCGCCAGCAGTGACCCCCAGCAGGGGAGGAATCAGCCCCAGCATTTT
cdr3_aa: CASSDPQQGRNQPQHF
j_call: TRBJ1-5
d_call: .
clone_size: .
v_call: TRBV10-1

cdr3_nt: TGTGCCAGCACCAGCCCTTGGGACACCGGGGAGCTGTTTTTT
cdr3_aa: CASTSPWDTGELFF
j_call: TRBJ2-2
d_call: .
clone_size: .
v_call: TRBV6-5

cdr3_nt: TGCGCCAGCAGCTTGGGGGACAGGGGTAGCGAGCAGTACTTC
cdr3_aa: CASSLGDRGSEQYF
j_call: TRBJ2-7
d_call: TRBD1
clone_size: .
v_call: TRBV5-1

cdr3_nt: TGTGCCAGCAGCCCGAGGAGCGGGCTCGGCACCGGGGAGCTGTTTTTT
cdr3_aa: CASSPRSGLGTGELFF
j_call: TRBJ2-2
d_call: .
clone_size: .
v_call: TRBV11-3

cdr3_nt: TGTGCCAGCAGCTGGGCCAAAGGGGGCTATGGCTACACCTTC
cdr3_aa: CASSWAKGGYGYTF
j_call: TRBJ1-2
d_call: .
clone_size: .
v_call: TRBV28

cdr3_nt: TGCGCCAGCAGCCAAGAATTCCCAGCAAACTACAATGAGCAGTTCTTC
cdr3_aa: CASSQEFPANYNEQFF
j_call: TRBJ2-1
d_call: .
clone_size: .
v_call: TRBV4-1

cdr3_nt: TGTGCCAGCAGCTTGATGGCGAGAGGGGAAAAACTGTTTTTT
cdr3_aa: CASSLMARGEKLFF
j_call: TRBJ1-4
d_call: .
clone_size: .
v_call: TRBV5-6

cdr3_nt: TGCGCCAGCAGCGGAATAACAATGAGCACAGATACGCAGTATTTT
cdr3_aa: CASSGITMSTDTQYF
j_call: TRBJ2-3
d_call: .
clone_size: many
v_call: TRBV5-1

cdr3_nt: TGTGCCAGCAGTGCGGCCAGATACAATGAGCAGTTCTTC
cdr3_aa: CASSAARYNEQFF
j_call: TRBJ2-1
d_call: .
clone_size: .
v_call: TRBV25-1

cdr3_nt: TGTGCCAGCAGCGGGAACAGGGGGAGTCAAGAGACCCAGTACTTC
cdr3_aa: CASSGNRGSQETQYF
j_call: TRBJ2-5
d_call: TRBD1
clone_size: .
v_call: TRBV9

cdr3_nt: TGTGCCAGCACCCCCGGGTACGGGACTGAGACCCAGTACTTC
cdr3_aa: CASTPGYGTETQYF
j_call: TRBJ2-5
d_call: .
clone_size: few
v_call: TRBV6-1

cdr3_nt: TGTGCCAGCTCACCTGGTCGGGGCTACTACGAGCAGTACTTC
cdr3_aa: CASSPGRGYYEQYF
j_call: TRBJ2-7
d_call: .
clone_size: .
v_call: TRBV18

cdr3_nt: TGTGCCAGCAGGTCCGGGACAGGGTTCACCGGGGAGCTGTTTTTT
cdr3_aa: CASRSGTGFTGELFF
j_call: TRBJ2-2
d_call: TRBD1
clone_size: .
v_call: TRBV5-4

cdr3_nt: TGTGCCAGCAGGGAGACAGGGGGTAATGAAAAACTGTTTTTT
cdr3_aa: CASRETGGNEKLFF
j_call: TRBJ1-4
d_call: TRBD1
clone_size: .
v_call: TRBV28

cdr3_nt: TGTGCCAGTAGTATTGTCGACACTGAAGCTTTCTTT
cdr3_aa: CASSIVDTEAFF
j_call: TRBJ1-1
d_call: .
clone_size: .
v_call: TRBV19

cdr3_nt: TGCGCCAGCAGCTCGGACGGGAACTATGGCTACACCTTC
cdr3_aa: CASSSDGNYGYTF
j_call: TRBJ1-2
d_call: .
clone_size: .
v_call: TRBV5-1

cdr3_nt: TGCGCCAGCAGTGAGGTAGGACAGGATAACTATGGCTACACCTTC
cdr3_aa: CASSEVGQDNYGYTF
j_call: TRBJ1-2
d_call: TRBD1
clone_size: .
v_call: TRBV10-2

cdr3_nt: TGTGCCAGCAGTGAATCGGGGAGGTCAGATACGCAGTATTTT
cdr3_aa: CASSESGRSDTQYF
j_call: TRBJ2-3
d_call: .
clone_size: .
v_call: TRBV25-1

cdr3_nt: TGTGCCAGCAGTGGAGGGGACTACTACACAGATACGCAGTATTTT
cdr3_aa: CASSGGDYYTDTQYF
j_call: TRBJ2-3
d_call: TRBD2
clone_size: .
v_call: TRBV28